These T cell receptor beta chains were read from a single sample in a study of early T cells in non-severe SARS-CoV-2 infection. TCRdb reprocessed the 5' RACE reads via MiXCR and lists one record per CDR3 protein. The sample holds tens of thousands of distinct CDR3 sequences, 4.5% to 6% seen once. Sequenced input: whole blood. The origin of the receptors is an adult who was a healthcare worker with PCR-confirmed SARS-CoV-2 infection or an uninfected control (not recorded which). Each CDR3 is given without its conserved first and last residue. Clone sizes are given selectively: once, few, many, or a class where the clone is expanded.

v_call,clone_size,cdr3_aa
TRBV19,few,ASSRQAGTSQETQY
TRBV5-4,many,ASSARDYEQY
TRBV24-1,few,ATSAGHTPFRNQPQH
TRBV28,few,ASRMGTLRDDQETQY
TRBV6-6,many,ASRIRVAYEQY
TRBV20-1,many,SAAASGPSYNEQF
TRBV3-2,many,ASSPGTGRYEQY
TRBV7-2,.,ASSPQSNQPQH
TRBV27,.,ASSSATDTQY
TRBV6-2/TRBV6-3,few,ASRRRLAGVPYNEQF
TRBV6-5,.,ASSRQRAGGGGTGELF
TRBV12-3/TRBV12-4,many,ASLGVANDEQF
TRBV7-6,many,ASRWDPLNTGELF
TRBV4-2,.,ASSQDTGTDTQY
TRBV20-1,many,SAPLAGGSQETQY
TRBV4-1,.,ASSHGLAGADNEQF
TRBV6-5,few,ASSVAGTNYEQY
TRBV7-9,many,ASSLVDLLSGGELF